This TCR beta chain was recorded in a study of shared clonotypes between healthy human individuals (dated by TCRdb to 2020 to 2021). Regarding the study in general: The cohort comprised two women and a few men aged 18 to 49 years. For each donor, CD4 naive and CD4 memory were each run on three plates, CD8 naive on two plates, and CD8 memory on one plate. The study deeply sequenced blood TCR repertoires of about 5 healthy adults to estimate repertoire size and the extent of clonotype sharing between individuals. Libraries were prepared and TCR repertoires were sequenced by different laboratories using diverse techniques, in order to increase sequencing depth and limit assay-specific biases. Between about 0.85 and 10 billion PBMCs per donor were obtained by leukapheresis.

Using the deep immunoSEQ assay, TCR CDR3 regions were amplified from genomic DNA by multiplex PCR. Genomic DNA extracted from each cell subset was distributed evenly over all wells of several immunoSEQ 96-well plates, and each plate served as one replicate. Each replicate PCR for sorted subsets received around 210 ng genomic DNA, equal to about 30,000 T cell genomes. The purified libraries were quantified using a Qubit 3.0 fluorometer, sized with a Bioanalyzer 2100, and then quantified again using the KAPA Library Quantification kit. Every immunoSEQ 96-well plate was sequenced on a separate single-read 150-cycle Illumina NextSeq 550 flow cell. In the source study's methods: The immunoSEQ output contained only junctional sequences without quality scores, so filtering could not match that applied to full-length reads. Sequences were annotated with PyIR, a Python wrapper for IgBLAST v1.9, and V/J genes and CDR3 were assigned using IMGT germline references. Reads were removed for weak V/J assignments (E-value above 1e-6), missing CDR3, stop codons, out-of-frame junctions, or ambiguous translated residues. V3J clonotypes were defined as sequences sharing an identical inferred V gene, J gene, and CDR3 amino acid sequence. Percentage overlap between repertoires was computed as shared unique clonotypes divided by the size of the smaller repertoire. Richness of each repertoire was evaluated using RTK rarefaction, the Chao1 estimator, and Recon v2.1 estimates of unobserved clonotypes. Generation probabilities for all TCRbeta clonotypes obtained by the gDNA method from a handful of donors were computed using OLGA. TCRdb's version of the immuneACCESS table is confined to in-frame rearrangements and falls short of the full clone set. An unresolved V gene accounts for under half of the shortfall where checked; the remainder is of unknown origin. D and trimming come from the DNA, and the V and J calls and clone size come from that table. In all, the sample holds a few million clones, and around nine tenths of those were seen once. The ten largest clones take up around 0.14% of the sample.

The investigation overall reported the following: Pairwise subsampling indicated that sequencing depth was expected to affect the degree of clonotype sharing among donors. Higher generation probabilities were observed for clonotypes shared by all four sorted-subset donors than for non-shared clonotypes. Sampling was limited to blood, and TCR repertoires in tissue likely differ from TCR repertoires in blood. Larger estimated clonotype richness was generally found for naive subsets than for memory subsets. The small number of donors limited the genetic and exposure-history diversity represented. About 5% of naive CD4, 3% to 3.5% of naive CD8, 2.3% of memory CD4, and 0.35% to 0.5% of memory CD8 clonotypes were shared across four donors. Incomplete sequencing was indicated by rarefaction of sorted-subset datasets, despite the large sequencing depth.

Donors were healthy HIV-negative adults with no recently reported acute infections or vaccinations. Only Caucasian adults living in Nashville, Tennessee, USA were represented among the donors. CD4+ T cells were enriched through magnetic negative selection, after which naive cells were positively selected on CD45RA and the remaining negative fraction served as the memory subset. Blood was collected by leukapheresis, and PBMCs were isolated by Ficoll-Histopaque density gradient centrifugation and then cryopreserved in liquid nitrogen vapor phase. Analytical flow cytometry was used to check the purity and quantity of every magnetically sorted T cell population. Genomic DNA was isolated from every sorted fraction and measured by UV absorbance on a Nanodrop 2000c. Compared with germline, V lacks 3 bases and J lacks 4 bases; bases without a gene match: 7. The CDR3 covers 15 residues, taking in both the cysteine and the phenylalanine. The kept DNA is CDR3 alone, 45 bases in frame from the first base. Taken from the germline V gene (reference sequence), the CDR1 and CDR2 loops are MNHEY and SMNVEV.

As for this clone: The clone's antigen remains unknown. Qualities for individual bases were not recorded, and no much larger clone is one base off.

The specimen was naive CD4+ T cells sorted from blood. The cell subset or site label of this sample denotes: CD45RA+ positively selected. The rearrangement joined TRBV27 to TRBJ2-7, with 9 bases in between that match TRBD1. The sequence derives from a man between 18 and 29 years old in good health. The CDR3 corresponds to CASSLAGQGNYEQYF. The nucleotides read TGTGCCAGCAGTTTGGCGGGACAGGGTAATTACGAGCAGTACTTC.